This T cell receptor beta chain was captured in a study of blood T cell repertoires in COVID-19. This CDR3 is 15 amino acids long. The germline V gene has CDR1 LNHDA and CDR2 SQIVND (reference sequence). V gave up 7 bases and J gave up 2 bases; unmatched junction bases: 8. Authors' analysis steps: Researchers report that nucleated cell counts were estimated from reference gene primer amplification. Sequencing was performed with immunoSEQ multiplex PCR; in TCRdb, only in-frame clones are kept and a portion is missing. V and J calls and clone size are copied from that table; D and trimming were computed from the DNA. The repertoire includes about 210,000 clones, about 85% of them detected once, and over 1.5% sits in the top ten.

This rearrangement joins TRBV19 to TRBJ1-2, with 9 bases that match TRBD1. This TCR was recovered from a man aged 65-85 years with acute or convalescent COVID-19. The sequenced sample consisted of peripheral blood. The CDR3 protein is CASISTGGLNYGYTF. The CDR3 DNA is TGTGCCAGTATCTCGACAGGGGGTTTGAACTATGGCTACACCTTC.